A single sample is the source of the 28 T cell receptor beta chains below, sequenced in a study of blood T cell repertoires in COVID-19 (TCRdb year 2020). Receptor libraries were prepared by the immunoSEQ multiplex PCR assay. The table was pulled from immuneACCESS by TCRdb, which kept in-frame rearrangements only. Such tables lose some clones; where checked, under half of the loss comes from unresolved V genes, and the rest has no known cause. This sample comprises approximately 52,000 clones, 80% to 95% of them detected only once. Approximately 15% of the sample is in the top ten clones. Input material: peripheral blood. The receptor set was obtained from a human donor with active COVID-19. The donor label of this sample is uncertain.

This clone was seen once. The chain couples TRBV19 to TRBJ2-7, with 8 bases aligning to TRBD1. After removal of 6 bases from V and 4 bases from J, the junction contained 5 bases not matched to a gene. CDR1 is LNHDA, CDR2 SQIVND, per germline (reference sequence). The CDR3 covers 13 residues. The CDR3 DNA sequence: TGTGCCAGTAGAGCTCAGGGGGCTTACGAGCAGTACTTC. Its protein is CASRAQGAYEQYF.

The gene calls are TRBV3-1 (or the pseudogene TRBV3-2) and TRBJ2-2; D remains unclear. Trimming shortened V by 1 base and J by 4 bases, and 7 bases separated the two germline ends. Germline loops: CDR1 LGHDT, CDR2 YNNKEL (reference sequence). This CDR3 is built from 14 residues. CDR3 DNA: TGTGCCAGCAGCCAAGTGATCAGCACCGGGGAGCTGTTTTTT. This codes for CASSQVISTGELFF.

The rearrangement uses TRBV13 and TRBJ2-7, with TRBD1 matching 7 bases. J was trimmed by 5 bases and V by 0 bases; bases with no gene match: 4. Looked up from germline, CDR1 is PRHDT and CDR2 is FYEKMQ (reference sequence). There are 14 residues in the CDR3. The CDR3 DNA follows: TGTGCCAGCAGCTTAGGGACAGGGCATAACGAGCAGTACTTC. Encoded protein: CASSLGTGHNEQYF.

The gene calls are TRBV12-3 or TRBV12-4 and TRBJ2-7, with a possible D match to TRBD1 (5 bases). Trimming removed 5 bases from V and 2 bases from J, with 10 bases in between. This CDR3 has 13 amino acids. The CDR3 nucleotides read TGTGCCAGCAGTGCGGTGGGGCCCTACGAGCAGTACTTC. Protein product: CASSAVGPYEQYF.

The J gene is TRBJ2-3, the V gene TRBV2; a possible D gene is TRBD1 (5 bases). V lost 7 bases, J lost 6 bases, and 8 bases lay in between. Per the germline V gene, CDR1 is SNHLY and CDR2 is FYNNEI. The CDR3 extends over 11 amino acids. The CDR3 is CASTRVDTQYF. In DNA, the CDR3 is TGTGCCAGCACCAGGGTGGATACGCAGTATTTT. The full variable domain, completed using reference TRBV2 and TRBJ2-3, is EPEVTQTPSHQVTQMGQEVILRCVPISNHLYFYWYRQILGQKVEFLVSFYNNEISEKSEIFDDQFSVERPDGSNFTLKIRSTKLEDSAMYFCASTRVDTQYFGPGTRLTVL.

The chain carries TRBV28 and TRBJ2-7, with D possibly being TRBD1 (8 bases). The CDR3 covers 14 residues. V was clipped by 3 bases and J by 3 bases, with 12 bases between them. CDR1 is MDHEN, CDR2 SYDVKM, per germline. CDR3 coding DNA: TGTGCCAGCAGTTTTCACAGGGGGGGCTACGAGCAGTACTTC. Translation gives CASSFHRGGYEQYF. The full variable domain, completed using reference TRBV28 and TRBJ2-7, is DVKVTQSSRYLVKRTGEKVFLECVQDMDHENMFWYRQDPGLGLRLIYFSYDVKMKEKGDIPEGYSVSREKKERFSLILESASTNQTSMYLCASSFHRGGYEQYFGPGTRLTVT.

The rearrangement uses TRBV7-8 and TRBJ2-7; 9 bases align to TRBD2. The CDR3 consists of 16 residues. The germline gives CDR1 SGHVS, CDR2 FQNEAQ. After removal of 4 bases from V and 2 bases from J, the junction contained 9 bases not matched to a gene. The CDR3 DNA reads as TGTGCCAGCAGCTCAATGGGGCGGGGGGGCCCCTACGAGCAGTACGTC. Residues: CASSSMGRGGPYEQYV.

The rearrangement joins TRBV19 to TRBJ2-2; 7 nucleotides line up with TRBD2. The CDR3 has 16 residues. Germline assignment: CDR1 LNHDA and CDR2 SQIVND (reference sequence). The J segment lost 4 bases and the V segment lost 4 bases, leaving 9 bases of the junction unmatched. Here the CDR3 reads CASSSPGLELTGELFF. CDR3 bases: TGTGCCAGTAGTAGTCCTGGACTAGAGCTCACCGGGGAGCTGTTTTTT.

The rearrangement links TRBV4-2 to TRBJ2-4; D might be TRBD1 (6 bases). Germline V lookup: CDR1 LGHNA, CDR2 YNFKEQ. The CDR3 contains 14 residues. The V and J ends lost 0 bases and 8 bases respectively, with 11 bases between them. The CDR3, as DNA: TGTGCCAGCAGCCAAGAGTGGGGGCAGGACATTCAGTACTTC. This encodes CASSQEWGQDIQYF.

This rearrangement joins TRBV24-1 to TRBJ2-3; D unresolved. Germline V gene lookup returns CDR1 KGHDR and CDR2 SFDVKD. V lost 3 bases to trimming and J lost 6 bases, with 12 bases between them. The CDR3 is made up of 14 amino acids. This chain's CDR3 is CATSDPHGSDTQYF. The CDR3 DNA reads TGTGCCACCAGTGATCCCCATGGCTCCGATACGCAGTATTTT.

The chain combines TRBV28 with TRBJ1-1; tentatively, D is TRBD1 (6 bases). The germline V and J ends were trimmed by 7 bases and 3 bases, with 12 bases remaining between them. The CDR3 runs to 13 residues. Germline loops: CDR1 MDHEN, CDR2 SYDVKM. DNA of the CDR3: TGTGCCAGCACCTTAACAGGGTACACTGAAGCTTTCTTT. This codes for CASTLTGYTEAFF.

The V call is TRBV7-2, the J call TRBJ1-5; D is unclear. The CDR3 is 17 amino acids. Trimming removed 0 bases at V and 2 bases at J, with 14 bases between. From germline, CDR1 is SGHTA and CDR2 FQGNSA. The CDR3 protein is CASSLAAAPGRNQPQHF. The CDR3 DNA is TGTGCCAGCAGCTTAGCAGCGGCACCCGGACGCAATCAGCCCCAGCATTTT.

The chain is built from TRBV2 and TRBJ2-1, with 14 bases fitting TRBD2. Trimming took 8 bases from V and 8 from J; bases not matched to a gene: 8. Germline lookup yields CDR1 SNHLY and CDR2 FYNNEI. There are 15 residues in the CDR3. The CDR3 nucleotides read TGTGCCAGCCCGGGGGGGACTAGCGGGAGCTATGAGCAGTTCTTC. The encoded protein is CASPGGTSGSYEQFF.

The chain recombines TRBV2 with TRBJ1-1; 7 nucleotides align to TRBD1. There are 14 residues in the CDR3. Germline loops: CDR1 SNHLY, CDR2 FYNNEI. V trimming: 6 bases; J trimming: 11 bases; junction bases outside the gene matches: 15. CDR3 DNA sequence: TGTGCCAGCAGACGAGGACAGGAGGGTGAGAATGCTTTCTTT. Translating gives CASRRGQEGENAFF.

DNA of the CDR3: TGTGCCAGCAGTTTCGACAGCTATAATTCACCCCTCCACTTT. It is translated as CASSFDSYNSPLHF. The V call is TRBV27, the J call TRBJ1-6; D may be TRBD1 (5 bases). V gave up 3 bases and J gave up 3 bases, with 6 bases separating them. Germline V lookup: CDR1 MNHEY, CDR2 SMNVEV (reference sequence). The CDR3 length is 14 residues.

The CDR3 DNA sequence: TGTGCCAGTAGTATTCCAGGGGGACTCTACTATGGCTACACCTTC. It translates to CASSIPGGLYYGYTF. The rearrangement uses TRBV19 and TRBJ1-2, with TRBD1 identical over 7 bases. Germline loops: CDR1 LNHDA, CDR2 SQIVND (reference sequence). Unmatched junction bases numbered 7, after V lost 3 bases and J lost 3 bases. This CDR3 comprises 15 residues.

The chain combines TRBV6-5 with TRBJ2-1; possibly TRBD2 for D (7 bases). The CDR3 consists of 16 residues. Trimming took off 2 bases at V and 0 bases at J, with 11 bases between the two ends. The germline V gene encodes CDR1 MNHEY and CDR2 SVGAGI. This CDR3 is CASSYRGDTSYNEQFF. Here the CDR3 DNA reads TGTGCCAGCAGTTACCGGGGGGACACCTCCTACAATGAGCAGTTCTTC.

The chain has TRBV6-5 and TRBJ2-5, with 8 nucleotides matching TRBD2. With V trimmed by 0 bases and J by 5 bases, 8 bases remained unmatched. Germline assignment: CDR1 MNHEY and CDR2 SVGAGI. The CDR3 extends over 16 amino acids. The CDR3 DNA is TGTGCCAGCAGTTACTCCTTAGCGGGGAGATGGGAGACCCAGTACTTC. Protein sequence: CASSYSLAGRWETQYF.

The gene calls are TRBV5-1 and TRBJ1-3; D call uncertain. Trimming took off 4 bases at V and 0 bases at J, with 11 bases between the two ends. Germline values: CDR1 SGHRS, CDR2 YFSETQ. The CDR3 has 15 residues. CDR3 region: CASSPLAVSGNTIYF. The CDR3 nucleotides are TGCGCCAGCAGCCCGCTTGCGGTCTCTGGAAACACCATATATTTT.

The V and J genes are TRBV11-2 and TRBJ1-1, with D unclear. The CDR3 is made up of 14 amino acids. The V end lost 1 base, the J end lost 3 bases, and 9 bases lay between the germline ends. Germline V gene data show CDR1 as SGHAT and CDR2 as FQNNGV. The chain's CDR3 is CASSLVLGHTEAFF. In nucleotides, the CDR3 is TGTGCCAGCAGCTTAGTTCTAGGCCACACTGAAGCTTTCTTT. The whole variable domain, remainder taken from reference TRBV11-2 and TRBJ1-1, is EAGVAQSPRYKIIEKRQSVAFWCNPISGHATLYWYQQILGQGPKLLIQFQNNGVVDDSQLPKDRFSAERLKGVDSTLKIQPAKLEDSAVYLCASSLVLGHTEAFFGQGTRLTVV.

The chain carries TRBV27 and TRBJ1-1; tentative D call: TRBD1 (5 bases). The CDR3 sequence is 14 residues long. V lost 2 bases to trimming and J lost 5 bases, with 12 bases between them. Germline CDR1 is MNHEY and CDR2 is SMNVEV (reference sequence). CDR3 residues: CASSLGKGRTEAFF. Written as DNA, the CDR3 is TGTGCCAGCAGTTTAGGGAAGGGGAGGACTGAAGCTTTCTTT.

The chain is built from TRBV7-3 and TRBJ2-3; TRBD2 agrees at 11 bases. After removal of 3 bases from V and 5 bases from J, the junction contained 4 bases not matched to a gene. The CDR3 is made up of 15 amino acids. The germline V gene encodes CDR1 SGHTA and CDR2 FQGTGA. The CDR3 sequence is CASSLGLAGGDTQYF. For the CDR3, the DNA is TGTGCCAGCAGCTTGGGGCTAGCGGGAGGAGATACGCAGTATTTT.

The chain recombines TRBV4-3 with TRBJ2-5; D is unresolved. Germline CDR1 reads LGHNA; CDR2 reads YSLEER. The CDR3 has 15 residues. Deletions cut 0 bases from V and 5 bases from J, with 13 bases between. The CDR3 reads CASSQDTSAAETQYF. CDR3 in DNA: TGCGCCAGCAGCCAAGATACCAGCGCGGCCGAGACCCAGTACTTC.

In its sample, this clone was seen a few times. This chain uses TRBV27 with TRBJ2-4; TRBD1 matches at 7 bases. CDR1 and CDR2 from the germline V gene are MNHEY and SMNVEV (reference sequence). This CDR3 contains 14 residues. J gave up 7 bases and V 2 bases, and 5 bases lay outside the gene matches. CDR3 DNA sequence: TGTGCCAGCAGTTTAGACAGGGACCGTAACATTCAGTACTTC. It codes for CASSLDRDRNIQYF.

This clone was counted a few times. The CDR3 region has the DNA TGTGCCAGCAGCTACGGGGACAGGGGGCGTAACACTGAAGCTTTCTTT. Translation gives CASSYGDRGRNTEAFF. The chain is built from TRBV7-9 and TRBJ1-1; 12 bases map to TRBD1. The germline V gene encodes CDR1 SEHNR and CDR2 FQNEAQ (reference sequence). The junction had 5 bases not matched to a gene; V was cut back by 4 bases and J by 2 bases. The CDR3 has 16 residues.

The V and J genes are TRBV2 and TRBJ2-3, with TRBD1 identical over 10 bases. CDR1 SNHLY and CDR2 FYNNEI come from the germline V gene. The CDR3 loop spans 15 amino acids. Germline trimming cut 5 bases from V and 5 bases from J; bases unmatched to any gene: 7. The DNA for the CDR3 is TGTGCCAGCAGTCGGCTGGACAGGGGGAGAGATACGCAGTATTTT. It specifies CASSRLDRGRDTQYF. The entire variable domain, with the rest obtained from reference TRBV2 and TRBJ2-3, is as follows: EPEVTQTPSHQVTQMGQEVILRCVPISNHLYFYWYRQILGQKVEFLVSFYNNEISEKSEIFDDQFSVERPDGSNFTLKIRSTKLEDSAMYFCASSRLDRGRDTQYFGPGTRLTVL.

This clone was counted between two and nine times. Other DNA sequences in the same sample also yield this CDR3. The genes are TRBV29-1 and TRBJ1-5, with 7 bases that match TRBD1. Germline V lookup: CDR1 SQVTM, CDR2 ANQGSEA. CDR3 length equals 13 residues. V lost 4 bases, J lost 5 bases, and 5 bases stayed unmatched. CDR3 in amino acids: CSVATGVDQPQHF. The DNA of the CDR3 is TGCAGCGTTGCTACAGGGGTAGATCAGCCCCAGCATTTT.

The chain links TRBV14 to TRBJ1-2, with D unresolved. The germline gives CDR1 SGHDN, CDR2 FVKESK. Trimming took off 2 bases at V and 5 bases at J, with 12 bases between the two ends. The CDR3 is made up of 14 amino acids. CDR3 amino acids: CASSQLESGYGYTF. CDR3 DNA sequence: TGTGCCAGCAGCCAACTCGAATCGGGGTATGGCTACACCTTC.